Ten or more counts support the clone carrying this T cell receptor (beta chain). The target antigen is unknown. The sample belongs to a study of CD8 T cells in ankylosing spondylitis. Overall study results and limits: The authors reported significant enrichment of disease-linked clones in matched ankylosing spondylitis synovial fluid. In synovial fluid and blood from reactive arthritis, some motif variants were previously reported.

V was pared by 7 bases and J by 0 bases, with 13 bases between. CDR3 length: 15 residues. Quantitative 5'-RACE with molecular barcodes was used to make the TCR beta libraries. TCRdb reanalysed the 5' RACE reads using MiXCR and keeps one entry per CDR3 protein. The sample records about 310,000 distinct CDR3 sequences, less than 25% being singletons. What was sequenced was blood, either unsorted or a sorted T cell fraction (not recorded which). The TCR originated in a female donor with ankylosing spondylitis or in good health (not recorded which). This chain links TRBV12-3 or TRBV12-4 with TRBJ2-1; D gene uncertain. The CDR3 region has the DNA TGTGCCAGCACCCTCAGCTTTAGCTCCTACAATGAGCAGTTCTTC. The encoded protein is CASTLSFSSYNEQFF.